The T cell receptor beta chain described here comes from a study of cytomegalovirus exposure and HLA in healthy donors. PCR involved 60 Vbeta and 13 Jbeta primers. Data came from immunoSEQ multiplex PCR; TCRdb stores just in-frame clones and leaves some out. The listing records some 43,000 clones. Germline CDR1 and CDR2: SGHTA and FQGNSA. V lost 3 bases to trimming and J lost 6 bases, with 12 bases between them. This CDR3 region has 13 residues. The material sequenced was PBMCs. This chain connects TRBV7-2 to TRBJ2-7; D not certain. This clonotype was sampled from a young woman in good health and CMV-seronegative. The CDR3 sequence is CASSFPPGPEQYF. The DNA of the CDR3 is TGTGCCAGCAGCTTCCCCCCGGGTCCCGAGCAGTACTTC.